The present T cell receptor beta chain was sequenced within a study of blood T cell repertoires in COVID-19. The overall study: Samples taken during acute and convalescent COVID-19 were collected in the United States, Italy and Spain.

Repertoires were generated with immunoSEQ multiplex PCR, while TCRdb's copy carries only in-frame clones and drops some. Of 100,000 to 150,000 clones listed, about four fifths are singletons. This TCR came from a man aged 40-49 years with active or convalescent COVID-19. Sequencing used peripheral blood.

CDR3 sequence reads: CASSSYPDTEAFF. The CDR3 nucleotides read TGTGCCAGCAGCTCATACCCGGACACTGAAGCTTTCTTT. V is TRBV7-8 and J is TRBJ1-1, with D hard to call. V was pared by 4 bases and J by 3 bases, with 9 bases between. Germline V CDR1 and CDR2: SGHVS, FQNEAQ. There are 13 residues in the CDR3.